This T cell receptor beta chain is from a study of blood T cell repertoires in COVID-19. About the study: Samples came from the United States, Italy and Spain, spanning acute and convalescent COVID-19. From T cells, B-cell-depleted T cells, or PBMCs came the material, which was cDNA or gDNA.

V was pared by 0 bases and J by 0 bases, with 8 bases between. Germline lookup yields CDR1 SGHRS and CDR2 YFSETQ. The CDR3 sequence is 15 residues long. Some clones are missing from TCRdb's copy, which holds only in-frame ones; the method was immunoSEQ multiplex PCR. The table includes about 120,000 clones, under 90% detected once. Sequencing used peripheral blood. V usage is TRBV5-1 and J usage is TRBJ2-3; no clear D gene. This sequence originates from a man aged 55-75 years with acute or convalescent COVID-19. In DNA, the CDR3 is TGCGCCAGCAGCTTGGGCCCGGAGAGCACAGATACGCAGTATTTT. It codes for CASSLGPESTDTQYF.